This entry is about one TCR beta chain. Its antigen is undetermined. This sample stems from a study of T cell clonotyping in hematopoietic cell transplantation. The method was immunoSEQ multiplex PCR; TCRdb's version includes in-frame clones alone and lacks a portion of them. The repertoire has under 45,000 clones, about 87% of them found once; the top ten carry approximately 2%. Study findings and constraints: Broader posttransplant TCR repertoire diversity was predicted by graft donor and pretransplant recipient Inverse Simpson Index values. At the given depth, recipient repertoires were over 97% de novo clonotypes. Pathologically expanded recipient clonotypes increased progressively from day 30 to day 180 as diversity fell. Without cell sorting, CD4 versus CD8 contributions remain unresolved.

The V and J ends lost 7 bases and 1 base respectively, with 11 bases between them. CDR3 length equals 14 residues. Germline CDR1 reads MNHNS; CDR2 reads SASEGT. The material sequenced was peripheral blood mononuclear cells. This clonotype was sampled from a woman aged 40 to 50 in good health. Some clones in this sample may be carry-over from other donors' samples. The J gene is TRBJ2-1, the V gene TRBV6-1; D may match TRBD1 or TRBD2 (5 bases each). The CDR3 bases are TGTGCCAGCACCCGGGACGAGTCCTACAATGAGCAGTTCTTC. Translating gives CASTRDESYNEQFF.